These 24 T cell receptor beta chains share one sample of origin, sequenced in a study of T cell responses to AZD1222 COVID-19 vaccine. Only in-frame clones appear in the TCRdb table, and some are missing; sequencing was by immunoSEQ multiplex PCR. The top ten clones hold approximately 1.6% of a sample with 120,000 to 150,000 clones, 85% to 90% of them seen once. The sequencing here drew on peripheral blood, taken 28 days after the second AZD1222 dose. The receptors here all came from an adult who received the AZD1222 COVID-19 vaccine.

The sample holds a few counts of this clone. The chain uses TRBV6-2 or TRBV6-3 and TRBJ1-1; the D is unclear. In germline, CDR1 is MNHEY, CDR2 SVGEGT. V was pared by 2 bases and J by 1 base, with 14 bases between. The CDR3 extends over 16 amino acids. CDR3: CASSYILGGQNTEAFF. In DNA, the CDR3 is TGTGCCAGCAGTTACATATTAGGAGGGCAGAACACTGAAGCTTTCTTT.

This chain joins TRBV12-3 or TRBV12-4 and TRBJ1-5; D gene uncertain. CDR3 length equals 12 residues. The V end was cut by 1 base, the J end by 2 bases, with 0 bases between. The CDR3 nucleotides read TGTGCCAGCAGTTTAGGCAATCAGCCCCAGCATTTT. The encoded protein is CASSLGNQPQHF.

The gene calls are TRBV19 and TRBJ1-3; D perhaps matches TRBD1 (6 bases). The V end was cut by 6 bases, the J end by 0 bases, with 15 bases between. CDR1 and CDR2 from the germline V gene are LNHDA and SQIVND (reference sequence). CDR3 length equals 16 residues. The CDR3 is CASSTFWTASGNTIYF. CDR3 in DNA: TGTGCCAGTAGCACTTTTTGGACAGCCTCTGGAAACACCATATATTTT. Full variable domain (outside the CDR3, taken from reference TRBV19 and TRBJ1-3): DGGITQSPKYLFRKEGQNVTLSCEQNLNHDAMYWYRQDPGQGLRLIYYSQIVNDFQKGDIAEGYSVSREKKESFPLTVTSAQKNPTAFYLCASSTFWTASGNTIYFGEGSWLTVV.

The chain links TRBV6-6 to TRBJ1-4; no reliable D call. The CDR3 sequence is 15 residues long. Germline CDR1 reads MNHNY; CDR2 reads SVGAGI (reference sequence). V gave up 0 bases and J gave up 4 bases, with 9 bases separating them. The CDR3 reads CASSYSQQSNEKLFF. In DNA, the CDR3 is TGTGCCAGCAGTTACTCACAACAGAGTAATGAAAAACTGTTTTTT.

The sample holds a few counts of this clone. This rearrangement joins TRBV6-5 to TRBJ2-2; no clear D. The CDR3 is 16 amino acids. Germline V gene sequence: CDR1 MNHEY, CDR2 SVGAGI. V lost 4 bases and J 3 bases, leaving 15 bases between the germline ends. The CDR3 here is CASSSNTVAYTGELFF. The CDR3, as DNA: TGTGCCAGCAGTTCCAACACGGTAGCTTACACCGGGGAGCTGTTTTTT.

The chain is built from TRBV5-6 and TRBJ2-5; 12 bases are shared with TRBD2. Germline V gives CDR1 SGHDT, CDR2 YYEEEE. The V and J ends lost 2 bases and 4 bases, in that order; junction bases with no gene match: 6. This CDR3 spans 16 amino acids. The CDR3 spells CASSFRTSGIGETQYF. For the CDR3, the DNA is TGTGCCAGCAGCTTTCGGACTAGCGGGATTGGAGAGACCCAGTACTTC. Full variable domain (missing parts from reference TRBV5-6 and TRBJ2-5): DAGVTQSPTHLIKTRGQQVTLRCSPKSGHDTVSWYQQALGQGPQFIFQYYEEEERQRGNFPDRFSGHQFPNYSSELNVNALLLGDSALYLCASSFRTSGIGETQYFGPGTRLLVL.

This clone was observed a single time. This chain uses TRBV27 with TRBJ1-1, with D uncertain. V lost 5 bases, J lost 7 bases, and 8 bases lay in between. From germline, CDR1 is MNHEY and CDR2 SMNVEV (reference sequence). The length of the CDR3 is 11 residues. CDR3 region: CASSSEFEAFF. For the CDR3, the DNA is TGTGCCAGCAGTAGTGAGTTTGAAGCTTTCTTT.

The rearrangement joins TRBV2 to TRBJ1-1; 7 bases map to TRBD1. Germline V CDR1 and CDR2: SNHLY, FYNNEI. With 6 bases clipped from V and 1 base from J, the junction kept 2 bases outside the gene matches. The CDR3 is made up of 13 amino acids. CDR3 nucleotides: TGTGCCAGCAGAGGGGACAGGAACACTGAAGCTTTCTTT. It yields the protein CASRGDRNTEAFF.

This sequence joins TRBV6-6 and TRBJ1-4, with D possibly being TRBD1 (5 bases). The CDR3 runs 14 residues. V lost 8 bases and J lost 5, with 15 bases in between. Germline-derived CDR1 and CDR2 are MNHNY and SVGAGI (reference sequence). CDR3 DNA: TGTGCCAGCCTACCCGGGGGGGGGAATGAAAAACTGTTTTTT. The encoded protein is CASLPGGGNEKLFF.

CDR3 region: CASSPGLGEQYV. The CDR3 DNA sequence: TGTGCCAGCAGCCCGGGACTAGGCGAGCAGTACGTC. The rearrangement uses TRBV6-5 and TRBJ2-7; TRBD2 matches 8 bases. The CDR3 totals 12 residues. The V segment lost 6 bases and the J segment 6 bases; nucleotides outside the gene matches: 4. The germline gives CDR1 MNHEY, CDR2 SVGAGI.

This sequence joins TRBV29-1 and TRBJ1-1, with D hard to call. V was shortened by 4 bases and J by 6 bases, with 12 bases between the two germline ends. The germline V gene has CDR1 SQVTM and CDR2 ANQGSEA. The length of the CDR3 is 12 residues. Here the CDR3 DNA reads TGCAGCGTTGCACCTGGGGTTTCTGAAGCTTTCTTT. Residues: CSVAPGVSEAFF.

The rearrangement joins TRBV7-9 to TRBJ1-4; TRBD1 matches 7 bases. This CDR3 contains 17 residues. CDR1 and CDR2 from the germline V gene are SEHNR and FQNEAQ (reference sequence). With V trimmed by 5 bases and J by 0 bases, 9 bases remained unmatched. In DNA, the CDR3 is TGTGCCAGCAGCCGAACCCGACAGGGCGCAACTAATGAAAAACTGTTTTTT. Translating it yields CASSRTRQGATNEKLFF. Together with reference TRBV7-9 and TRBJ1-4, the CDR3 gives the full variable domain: DTGVSQNPRHKITKRGQNVTFRCDPISEHNRLYWYRQTLGQGPEFLTYFQNEAQLEKSRLLSDRFSAERPKGSFSTLEIQRTEQGDSAMYLCASSRTRQGATNEKLFFGSGTQLSVL.

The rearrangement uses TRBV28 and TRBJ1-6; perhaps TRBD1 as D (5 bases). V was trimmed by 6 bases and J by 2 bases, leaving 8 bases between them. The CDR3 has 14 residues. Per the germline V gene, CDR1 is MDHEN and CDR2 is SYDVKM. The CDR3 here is CASRQVTYNSPLHF. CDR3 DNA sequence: TGTGCCAGCAGACAGGTTACCTATAATTCACCCCTCCACTTT.

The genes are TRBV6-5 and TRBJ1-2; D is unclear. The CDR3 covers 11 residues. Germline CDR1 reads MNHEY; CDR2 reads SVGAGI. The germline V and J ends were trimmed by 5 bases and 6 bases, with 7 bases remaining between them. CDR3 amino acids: CASSNDNGYTF. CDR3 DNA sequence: TGTGCCAGCAGTAACGATAATGGCTACACCTTC.

CDR3 sequence reads: CASSQDYRTGFGYTF. The CDR3 DNA reads as TGTGCCAGCAGCCAAGATTACCGGACAGGGTTTGGCTACACCTTC. This sequence joins TRBV3-1 (or the pseudogene TRBV3-2) and TRBJ1-2; 8 bases map to TRBD1. Germline lookup yields CDR1 LGHDT and CDR2 YNNKEL (reference sequence). J lost 7 bases, V lost 0 bases, and 7 bases had no gene match. The CDR3 is made up of 15 amino acids.

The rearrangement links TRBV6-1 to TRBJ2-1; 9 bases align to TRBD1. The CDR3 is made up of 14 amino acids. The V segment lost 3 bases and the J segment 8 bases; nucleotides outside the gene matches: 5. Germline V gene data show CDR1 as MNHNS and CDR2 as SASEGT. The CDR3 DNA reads TGTGCCAGCAGTGATAACAGGGGGCCGTATGAGCAGTTCTTC. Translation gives CASSDNRGPYEQFF.

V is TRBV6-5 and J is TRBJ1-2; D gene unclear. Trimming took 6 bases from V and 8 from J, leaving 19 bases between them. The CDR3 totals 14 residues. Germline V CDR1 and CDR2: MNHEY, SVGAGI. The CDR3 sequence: CASRDSGRRGGYTF. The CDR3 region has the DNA TGTGCCAGCAGAGACTCCGGGAGGCGCGGAGGCTACACCTTC.

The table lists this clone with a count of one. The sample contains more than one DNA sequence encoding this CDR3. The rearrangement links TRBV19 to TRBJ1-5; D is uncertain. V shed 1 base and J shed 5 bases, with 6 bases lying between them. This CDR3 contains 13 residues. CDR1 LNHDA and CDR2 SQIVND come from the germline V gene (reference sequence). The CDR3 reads CASSIVGDQPQHF. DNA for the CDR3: TGTGCCAGTAGTATAGTTGGGGATCAGCCCCAGCATTTT.

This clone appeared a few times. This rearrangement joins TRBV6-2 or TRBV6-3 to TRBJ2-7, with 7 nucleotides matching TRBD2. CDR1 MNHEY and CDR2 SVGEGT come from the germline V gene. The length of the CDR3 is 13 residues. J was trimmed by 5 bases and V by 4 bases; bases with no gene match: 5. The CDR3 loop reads CASSLASGNEQYF. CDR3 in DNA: TGTGCCAGCAGTTTAGCTAGCGGCAACGAGCAGTACTTC.

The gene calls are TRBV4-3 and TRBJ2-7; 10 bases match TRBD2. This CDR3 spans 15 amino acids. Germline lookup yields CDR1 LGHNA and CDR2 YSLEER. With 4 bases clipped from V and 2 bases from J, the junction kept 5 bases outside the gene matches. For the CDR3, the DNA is TGCGCCAGCAGCCGTTCTAGCGGGGGAACCTACGAGCAGTACTTC. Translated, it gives CASSRSSGGTYEQYF.

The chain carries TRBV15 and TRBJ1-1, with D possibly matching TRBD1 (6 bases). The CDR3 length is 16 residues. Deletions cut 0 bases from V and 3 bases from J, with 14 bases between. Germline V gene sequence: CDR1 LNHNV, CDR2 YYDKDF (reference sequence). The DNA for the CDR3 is TGTGCCACCAGCAGAGAGCTCAGGGGAGGGGACACTGAAGCTTTCTTT. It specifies CATSRELRGGDTEAFF.

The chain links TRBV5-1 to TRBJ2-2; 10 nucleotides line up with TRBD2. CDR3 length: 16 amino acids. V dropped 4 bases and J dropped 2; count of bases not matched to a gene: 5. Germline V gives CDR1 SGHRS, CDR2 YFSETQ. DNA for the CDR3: TGCGCCAGCAGCAGTAGCGGGGGGCTTAACACCGGGGAGCTGTTTTTT. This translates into CASSSSGGLNTGELFF.

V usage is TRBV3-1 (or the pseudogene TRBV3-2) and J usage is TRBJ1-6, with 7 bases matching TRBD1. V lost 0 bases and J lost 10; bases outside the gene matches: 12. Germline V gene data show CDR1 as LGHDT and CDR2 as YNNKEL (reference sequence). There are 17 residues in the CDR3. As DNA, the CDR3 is TGTGCCAGCAGCCAAGAGGGTTGGGGTACAGGGGTATCACCCCTCCACTTT. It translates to CASSQEGWGTGVSPLHF.

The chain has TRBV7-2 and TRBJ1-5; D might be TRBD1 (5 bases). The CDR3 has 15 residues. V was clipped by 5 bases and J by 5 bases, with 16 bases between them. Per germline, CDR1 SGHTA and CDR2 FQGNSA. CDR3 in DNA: TGTGCCAGCAGCGGAAGGTGGGGCGCGGATCAGCCCCAGCATTTT. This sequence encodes CASSGRWGADQPQHF. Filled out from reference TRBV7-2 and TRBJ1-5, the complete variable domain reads GAGVSQSPSNKVTEKGKDVELRCDPISGHTALYWYRQSLGQGLEFLIYFQGNSAPDKSGLPSDRFSAERTGGSVSTLTIQRTQQEDSAVYLCASSGRWGADQPQHFGDGTRLSIL.